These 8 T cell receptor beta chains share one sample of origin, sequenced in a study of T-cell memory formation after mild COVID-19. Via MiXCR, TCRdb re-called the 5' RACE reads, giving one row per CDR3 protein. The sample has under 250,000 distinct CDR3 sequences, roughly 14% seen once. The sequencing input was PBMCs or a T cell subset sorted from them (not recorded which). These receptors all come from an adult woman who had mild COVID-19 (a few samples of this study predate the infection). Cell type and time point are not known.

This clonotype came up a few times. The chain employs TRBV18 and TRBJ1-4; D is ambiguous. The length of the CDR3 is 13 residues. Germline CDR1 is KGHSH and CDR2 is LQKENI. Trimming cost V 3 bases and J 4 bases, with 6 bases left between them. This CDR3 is CASSPGLNEKLFF. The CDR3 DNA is TGTGCCAGCTCACCGGGCCTTAATGAAAAACTGTTTTTT.

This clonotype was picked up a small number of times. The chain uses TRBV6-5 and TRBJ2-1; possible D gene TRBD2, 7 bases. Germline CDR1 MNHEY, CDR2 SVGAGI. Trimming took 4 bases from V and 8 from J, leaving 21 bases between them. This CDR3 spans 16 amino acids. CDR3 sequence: CASSFQGRGRAHEQFF. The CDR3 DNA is TGTGCCAGCAGTTTCCAGGGGAGGGGCCGCGCTCATGAGCAGTTCTTC.

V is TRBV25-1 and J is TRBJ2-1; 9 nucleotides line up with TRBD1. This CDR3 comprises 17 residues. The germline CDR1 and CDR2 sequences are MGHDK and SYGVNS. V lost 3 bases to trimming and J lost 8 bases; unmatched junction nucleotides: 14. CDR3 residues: CASSDVGQGFSVDEQFF. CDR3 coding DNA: TGTGCCAGCAGTGATGTCGGACAGGGGTTCTCAGTAGATGAGCAGTTCTTC.

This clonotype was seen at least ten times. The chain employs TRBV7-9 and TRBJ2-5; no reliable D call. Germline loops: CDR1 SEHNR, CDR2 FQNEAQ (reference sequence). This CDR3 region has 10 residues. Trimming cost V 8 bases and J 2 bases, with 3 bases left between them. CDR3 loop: CASEQETQYF. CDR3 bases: TGTGCCAGCGAGCAAGAGACCCAGTACTTC.

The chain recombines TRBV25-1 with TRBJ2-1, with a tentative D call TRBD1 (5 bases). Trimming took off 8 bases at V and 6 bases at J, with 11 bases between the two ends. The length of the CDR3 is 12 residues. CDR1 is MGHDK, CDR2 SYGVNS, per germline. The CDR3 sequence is CASAWGSNEQFF. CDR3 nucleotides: TGTGCCAGCGCCTGGGGCTCCAATGAGCAGTTCTTC.

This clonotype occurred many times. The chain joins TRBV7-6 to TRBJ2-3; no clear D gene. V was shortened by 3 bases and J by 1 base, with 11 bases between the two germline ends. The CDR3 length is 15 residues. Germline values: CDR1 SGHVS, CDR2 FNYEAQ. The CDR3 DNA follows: TGTGCCAGCAGCTTCGAGTATTCCCGCACAGATACGCAGTATTTT. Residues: CASSFEYSRTDTQYF. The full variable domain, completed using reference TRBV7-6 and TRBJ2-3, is GAGVSQSPRYKVTKRGQDVALRCDPISGHVSLYWYRQALGQGPEFLTYFNYEAQQDKSGLPNDRFSAERPEGSISTLTIQRTEQRDSAMYRCASSFEYSRTDTQYFGPGTRLTVL.

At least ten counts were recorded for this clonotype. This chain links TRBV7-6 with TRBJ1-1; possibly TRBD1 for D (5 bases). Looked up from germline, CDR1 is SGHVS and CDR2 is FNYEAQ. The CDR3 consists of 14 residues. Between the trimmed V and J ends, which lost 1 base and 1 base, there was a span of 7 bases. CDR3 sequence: CASSLGTQNTEAFF. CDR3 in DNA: TGTGCCAGCAGCTTAGGGACACAGAACACTGAAGCTTTCTTT.

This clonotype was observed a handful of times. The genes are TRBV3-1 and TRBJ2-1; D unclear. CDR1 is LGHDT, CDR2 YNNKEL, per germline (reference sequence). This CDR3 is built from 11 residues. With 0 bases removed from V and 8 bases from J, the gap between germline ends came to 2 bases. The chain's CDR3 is CASSQEYEQFF. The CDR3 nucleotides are TGTGCCAGCAGCCAAGAATATGAGCAGTTCTTC.